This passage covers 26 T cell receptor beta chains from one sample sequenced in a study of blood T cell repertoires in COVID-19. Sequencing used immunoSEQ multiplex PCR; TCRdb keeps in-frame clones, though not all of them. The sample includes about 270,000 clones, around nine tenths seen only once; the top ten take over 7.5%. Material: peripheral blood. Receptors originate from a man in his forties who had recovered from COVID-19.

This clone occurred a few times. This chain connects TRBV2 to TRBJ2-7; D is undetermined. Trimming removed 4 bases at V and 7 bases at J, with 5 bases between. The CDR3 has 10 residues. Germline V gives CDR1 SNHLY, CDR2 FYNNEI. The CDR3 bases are TGTGCCAGCAGTGTTCAGGAGCAGTACTTC. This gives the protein CASSVQEQYF.

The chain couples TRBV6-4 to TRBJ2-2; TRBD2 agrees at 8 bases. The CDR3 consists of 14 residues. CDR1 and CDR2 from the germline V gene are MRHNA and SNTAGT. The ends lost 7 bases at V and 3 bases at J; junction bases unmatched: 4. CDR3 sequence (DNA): TGTGCCAGCAAGCCGGGAGGGTACACCGGGGAGCTGTTTTTT. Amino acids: CASKPGGYTGELFF.

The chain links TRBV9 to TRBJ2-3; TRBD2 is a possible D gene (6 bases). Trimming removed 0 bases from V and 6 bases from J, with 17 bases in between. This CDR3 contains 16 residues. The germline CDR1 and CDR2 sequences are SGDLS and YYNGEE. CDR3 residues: CASSVGGSGGADTQYF. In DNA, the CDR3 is TGTGCCAGCAGCGTAGGAGGAAGCGGAGGGGCGGATACGCAGTATTTT.

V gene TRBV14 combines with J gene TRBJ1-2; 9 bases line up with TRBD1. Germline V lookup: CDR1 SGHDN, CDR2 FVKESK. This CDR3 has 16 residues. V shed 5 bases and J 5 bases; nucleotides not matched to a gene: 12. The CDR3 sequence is CASSVRDRVFEYGYTF. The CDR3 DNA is TGTGCCAGCAGCGTCCGGGACAGGGTATTTGAGTATGGCTACACCTTC.

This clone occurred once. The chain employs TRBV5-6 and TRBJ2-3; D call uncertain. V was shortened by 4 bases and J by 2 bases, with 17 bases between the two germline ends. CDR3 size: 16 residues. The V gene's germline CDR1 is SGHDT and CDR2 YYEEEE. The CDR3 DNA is TGTGCCAGCAGCCTTCGGGTTAGCCGAGTCACAGATACGCAGTATTTT. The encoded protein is CASSLRVSRVTDTQYF.

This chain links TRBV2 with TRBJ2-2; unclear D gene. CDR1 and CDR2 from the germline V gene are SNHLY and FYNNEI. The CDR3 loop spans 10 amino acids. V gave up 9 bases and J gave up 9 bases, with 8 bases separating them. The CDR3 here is CASRRWELFF. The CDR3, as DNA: TGTGCCAGTAGGCGGTGGGAGCTGTTTTTT.

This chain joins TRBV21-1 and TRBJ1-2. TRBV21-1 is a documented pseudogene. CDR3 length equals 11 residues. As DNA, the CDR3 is TGTGCCAGCAGAGGGAGCTATGGCTACACCTTC. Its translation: CASRGSYGYTF.

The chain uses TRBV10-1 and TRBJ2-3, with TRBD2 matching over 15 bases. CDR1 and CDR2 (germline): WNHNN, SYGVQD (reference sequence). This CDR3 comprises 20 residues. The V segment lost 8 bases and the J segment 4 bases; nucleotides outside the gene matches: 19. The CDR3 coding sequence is TGCGCCAGCGGGGGGACAGGGACTAGCGGGAGGCCCCTCCGCCCAGATACGCAGTATTTT. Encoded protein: CASGGTGTSGRPLRPDTQYF.

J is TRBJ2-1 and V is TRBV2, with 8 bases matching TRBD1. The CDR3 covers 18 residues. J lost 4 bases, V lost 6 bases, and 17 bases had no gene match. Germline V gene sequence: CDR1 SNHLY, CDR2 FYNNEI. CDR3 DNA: TGTGCCAGCAGCTCTTTGGACAGGGTTAGGGGGAATTACAATGAGCAGTTCTTC. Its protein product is CASSSLDRVRGNYNEQFF.

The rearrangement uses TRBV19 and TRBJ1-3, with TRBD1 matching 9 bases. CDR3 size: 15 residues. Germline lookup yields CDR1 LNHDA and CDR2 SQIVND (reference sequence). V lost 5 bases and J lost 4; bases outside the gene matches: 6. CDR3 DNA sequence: TGTGCCAGTAGTCCCCGGACAGGGGCCGGAAACACCATATATTTT. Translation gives CASSPRTGAGNTIYF.

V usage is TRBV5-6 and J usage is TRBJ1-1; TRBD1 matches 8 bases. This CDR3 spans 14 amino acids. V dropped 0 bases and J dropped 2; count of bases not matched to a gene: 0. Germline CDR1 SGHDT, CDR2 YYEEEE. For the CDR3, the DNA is TGTGCCAGCAGCTTGGCAGGGGGCAACACTGAAGCTTTCTTT. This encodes CASSLAGGNTEAFF. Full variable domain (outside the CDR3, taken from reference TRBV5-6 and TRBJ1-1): DAGVTQSPTHLIKTRGQQVTLRCSPKSGHDTVSWYQQALGQGPQFIFQYYEEEERQRGNFPDRFSGHQFPNYSSELNVNALLLGDSALYLCASSLAGGNTEAFFGQGTRLTVV.

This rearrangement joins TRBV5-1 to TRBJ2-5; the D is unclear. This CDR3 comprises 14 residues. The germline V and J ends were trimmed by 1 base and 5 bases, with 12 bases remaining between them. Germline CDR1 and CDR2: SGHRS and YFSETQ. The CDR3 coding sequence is TGCGCCAGCAGCTTGCCCGGGTTGTGGGAGACCCAGTACTTC. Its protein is CASSLPGLWETQYF.

CDR3 DNA: TGTGCCAGCAGACGAGGCTTCCAGCCCTCCGAGCAGTACTTC. As protein: CASRRGFQPSEQYF. The J gene is TRBJ2-7, the V gene TRBV2; no clear D. Trimming removed 6 bases from V and 6 bases from J, with 18 bases in between. From germline, CDR1 is SNHLY and CDR2 FYNNEI. This CDR3 is built from 14 residues.

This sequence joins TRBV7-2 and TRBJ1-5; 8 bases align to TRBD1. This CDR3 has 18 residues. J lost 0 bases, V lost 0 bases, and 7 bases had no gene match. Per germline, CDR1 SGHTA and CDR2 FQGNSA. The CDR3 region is CASSLAGTGRDSNQPQHF. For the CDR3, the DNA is TGTGCCAGCAGCTTAGCGGGGACAGGCAGGGATAGCAATCAGCCCCAGCATTTT.

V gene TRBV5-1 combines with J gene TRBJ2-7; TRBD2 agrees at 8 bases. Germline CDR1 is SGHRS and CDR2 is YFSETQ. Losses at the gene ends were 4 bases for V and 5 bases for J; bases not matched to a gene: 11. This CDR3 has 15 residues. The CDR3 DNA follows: TGCGCCAGCAGCCCCGGGAGGGGGACGTCCAACGAGCAGTACTTC. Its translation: CASSPGRGTSNEQYF.

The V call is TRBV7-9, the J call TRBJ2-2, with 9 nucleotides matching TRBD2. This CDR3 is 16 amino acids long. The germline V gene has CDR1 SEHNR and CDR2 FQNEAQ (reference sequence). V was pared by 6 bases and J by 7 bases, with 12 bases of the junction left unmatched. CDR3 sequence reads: CASSHHSGRWVGELFF. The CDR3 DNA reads TGTGCCAGCAGTCACCATAGCGGGAGATGGGTCGGGGAGCTGTTTTTT. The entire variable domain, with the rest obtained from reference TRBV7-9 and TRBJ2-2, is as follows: DTGVSQNPRHKITKRGQNVTFRCDPISEHNRLYWYRQTLGQGPEFLTYFQNEAQLEKSRLLSDRFSAERPKGSFSTLEIQRTEQGDSAMYLCASSHHSGRWVGELFFGEGSRLTVL.

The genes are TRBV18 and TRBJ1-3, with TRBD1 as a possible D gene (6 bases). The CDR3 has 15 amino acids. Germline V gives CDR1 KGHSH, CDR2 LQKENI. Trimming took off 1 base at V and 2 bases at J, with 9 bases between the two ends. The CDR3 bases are TGTGCCAGCTCACCACTGACAGGACCTGGAAACACCATATATTTT. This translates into CASSPLTGPGNTIYF.

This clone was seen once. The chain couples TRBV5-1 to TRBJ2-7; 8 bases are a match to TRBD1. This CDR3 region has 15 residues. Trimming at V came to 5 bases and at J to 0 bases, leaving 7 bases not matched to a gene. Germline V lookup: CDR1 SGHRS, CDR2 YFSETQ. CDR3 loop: CASRYQGASSYEQYF. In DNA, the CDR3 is TGCGCCAGCAGATATCAGGGGGCGAGCTCCTACGAGCAGTACTTC.

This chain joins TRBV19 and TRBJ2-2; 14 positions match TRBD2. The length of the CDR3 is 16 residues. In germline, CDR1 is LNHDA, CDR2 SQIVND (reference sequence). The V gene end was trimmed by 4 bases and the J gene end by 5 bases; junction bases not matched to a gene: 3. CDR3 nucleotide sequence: TGTGCCAGTAGTAGGACTAGCGGGGGGTATACCGGGGAGCTGTTTTTT. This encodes CASSRTSGGYTGELFF.

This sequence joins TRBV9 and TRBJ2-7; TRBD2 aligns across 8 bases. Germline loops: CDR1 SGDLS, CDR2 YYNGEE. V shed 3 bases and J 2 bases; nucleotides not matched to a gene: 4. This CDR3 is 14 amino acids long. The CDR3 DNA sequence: TGTGCCAGCAGCGAAGCGGGGGCGACCTACGAGCAGTACTTC. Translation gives CASSEAGATYEQYF.

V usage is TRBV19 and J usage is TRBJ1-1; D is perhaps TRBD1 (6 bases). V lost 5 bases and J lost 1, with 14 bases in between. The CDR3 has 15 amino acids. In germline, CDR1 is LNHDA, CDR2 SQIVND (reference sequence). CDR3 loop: CASSPIGTSNTEAFF. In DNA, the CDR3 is TGTGCCAGTAGTCCCATCGGGACATCGAACACTGAAGCTTTCTTT.

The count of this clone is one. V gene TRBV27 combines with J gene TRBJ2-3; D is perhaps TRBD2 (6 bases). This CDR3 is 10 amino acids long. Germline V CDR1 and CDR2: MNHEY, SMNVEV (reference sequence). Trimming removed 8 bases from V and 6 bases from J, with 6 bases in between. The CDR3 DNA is TGTGCCAGCGGGGGGGATACGCAGTATTTT. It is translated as CASGGDTQYF.

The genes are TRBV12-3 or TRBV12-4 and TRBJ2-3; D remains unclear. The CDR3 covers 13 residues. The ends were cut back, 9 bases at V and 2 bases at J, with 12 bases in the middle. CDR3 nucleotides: TGTGCCAGTAGTCCCCGTGTCACAGATACGCAGTATTTT. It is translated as CASSPRVTDTQYF.

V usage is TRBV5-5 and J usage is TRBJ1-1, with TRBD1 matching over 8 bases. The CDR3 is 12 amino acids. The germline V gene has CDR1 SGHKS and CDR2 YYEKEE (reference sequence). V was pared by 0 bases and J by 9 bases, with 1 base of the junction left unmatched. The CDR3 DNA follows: TGTGCCAGCAGCTTGGGACAGGGGAAAGCTTTCTTT. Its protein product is CASSLGQGKAFF.

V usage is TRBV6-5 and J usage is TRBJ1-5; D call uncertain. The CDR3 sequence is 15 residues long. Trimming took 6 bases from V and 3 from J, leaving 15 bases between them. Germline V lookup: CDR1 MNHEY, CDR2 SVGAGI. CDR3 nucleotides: TGTGCCAGCAGCCGAACGAGGTACTACAATCAGCCCCAGCATTTT. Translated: CASSRTRYYNQPQHF.

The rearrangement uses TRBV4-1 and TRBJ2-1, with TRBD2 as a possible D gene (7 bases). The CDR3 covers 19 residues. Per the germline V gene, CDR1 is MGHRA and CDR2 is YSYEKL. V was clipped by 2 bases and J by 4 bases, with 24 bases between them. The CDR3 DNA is TGCGCCAGCAGCCAATTCTGGGACTACGACCCTGGGACATACAATGAGCAGTTCTTC. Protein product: CASSQFWDYDPGTYNEQFF.